This entry is about one T cell receptor beta chain. The sample comes from a study of blood T cell repertoires in COVID-19. Study overall: The origin of the acute and convalescent COVID-19 samples was the United States, Italy and Spain. PBMCs, B-cell-depleted T cells, or T cells provided the cDNA or gDNA that made up the material.

In the original analysis: Nucleated cell number was recorded as an estimate derived from reference gene primer amplification. Here immunoSEQ multiplex PCR was the method, and the copy in TCRdb shows in-frame clones only, minus some. The V and J calls and clone size were taken over from that table, and D and trimming were inferred from the DNA. The sample carries hundreds of thousands of clones, 84% recorded once. This clonotype was sampled from a woman aged 80 or over with active or convalescent COVID-19. The specimen sequenced was peripheral blood.

The CDR3, as DNA: TGTGCCAGCAGCTTTACCGGGACAATTGAGACCCAGTACTTC. It is translated as CASSFTGTIETQYF. This chain links TRBV5-6 with TRBJ2-5; tentative D call: TRBD1 (6 bases). The CDR3 length is 14 residues. The germline CDR1 and CDR2 sequences are SGHDT and YYEEEE. V gave up 2 bases and J gave up 5 bases, with 13 bases separating them.